The rows below give T cell receptor beta chains drawn from one sample of a study of blood T cell repertoires in COVID-19. Assay: immunoSEQ multiplex PCR; the TCRdb copy retains only in-frame clones and omits some. The sample carries approximately 260,000 clones, 80% to 90% recorded once. Sequencing used peripheral blood. These receptors all come from a woman in her 70s with acute or convalescent COVID-19. The CDR3 runs from the conserved cysteine through the conserved F or W. A D gene is named only where the DNA matches it firmly. Not every row has a clone size; where given, it reads once, few, many or a size class.

d_call j_call v_call clone_size cdr3_nt cdr3_aa
. TRBJ2-5 TRBV29-1 . TGCAGCGTCAGCACTAGCTACGAGACCCAGTACTTC CSVSTSYETQYF
TRBD1 TRBJ2-5 TRBV7-8 . TGTGCCAGCAGCAAGGACAGGGTAGGGACCCAGTACTTC CASSKDRVGTQYF
. TRBJ2-2 TRBV5-5 . TGTGCCAGCAGCTTGGGGCAGGGGTACACCGGGGAGCTGTTTTTT CASSLGQGYTGELFF
. TRBJ1-1 TRBV5-1 . TGCGCCAGCAGCCTTTCAGTGAACACTGAAGCTTTCTTT CASSLSVNTEAFF
TRBD2 TRBJ2-5 TRBV4-1 . TGCGCCAGCAGCCAAGACGGCAGCGGGGGGGCCGAGCAAGAGACCCAGTACTTC CASSQDGSGGAEQETQYF
. TRBJ1-2 TRBV19 few TGTGCCAGTAGTATAGCAACAGCTTCAACCTTTTATGGCTACACCTTC CASSIATASTFYGYTF
TRBD1 TRBJ2-6 TRBV9 . TGTGCCAGCAGCGCGGGGACAGCAGGGGCCAACGTCCTGACTTTC CASSAGTAGANVLTF
TRBD1 TRBJ1-1 TRBV6-5 . TGTGCCAGCACCTTCGACAGGGGTGGTGAAGCTTTCTTT CASTFDRGGEAFF
. TRBJ2-3 TRBV5-8 . TGTGCCAGCAGCTTGCCTGGCACAGATACGCAGTATTTT CASSLPGTDTQYF
TRBD1 TRBJ1-5 TRBV6-4 . TGTGCCAGCACCTTGGACAGGTCGCAGGGGCCCCAGCATTTT CASTLDRSQGPQHF
TRBD2 TRBJ2-1 TRBV11-2 . TGTGCCAGCAGCCCCGCGGGGGTCACGGGGGGGGAGCAGTTCTTC CASSPAGVTGGEQFF
. TRBJ2-2 TRBV24-1 few TGTGTCGAGAGGGGGGGCACCGGGGAGCTGTTTTTT CVERGGTGELFF
. TRBJ2-3 TRBV5-1 . TGCGCCAGCAGCTTGGACGGGTCAGATACGCAGTATTTT CASSLDGSDTQYF
. TRBJ1-1 TRBV6-6 . TGTGCCAGCAGTTACTCACCGGGGTCGGGCACTGAAGCTTTCTTT CASSYSPGSGTEAFF
TRBD1 TRBJ1-2 TRBV12-5 . TGTGCTAGTGGTTTCCCGGACAGGTCTAACTATGGCTACACCTTC CASGFPDRSNYGYTF
. TRBJ2-7 TRBV5-1 . TGCGCCAGCAGCTGGACTGGGGCCTACGAGCAGTACTTC CASSWTGAYEQYF
TRBD2 TRBJ2-5 TRBV12-3/TRBV12-4 . TGTGCCAGCAACGCGGGGGGCCAAGAGACCCAGTACTTC CASNAGGQETQYF
. TRBJ2-3 TRBV5-1 . TGCGCCAGCAAGACCCGAGGCGGGATGCCGGATACGCAGTATTTT CASKTRGGMPDTQYF
. TRBJ2-4 TRBV4-1 . TGCGCCAGCAGCCGACTCCAAGGGGTTGACATTCAGTACTTC CASSRLQGVDIQYF
TRBD1 TRBJ1-2 TRBV5-1 . TGCGCCAGCACGTCGACAGGGAACCATGGCTACACCTTC CASTSTGNHGYTF
. TRBJ2-2 TRBV5-1 . TGCGCCAGCTACGGCGAGGACACCGGGGAGCTGTTTTTT CASYGEDTGELFF
TRBD1 TRBJ2-5 TRBV5-1 . TGCGCCAGCAGCTTGGAGGGACAGGGACCCCCCCGGCTGAGTGCCCAGTACTTC CASSLEGQGPPRLSAQYF
. TRBJ1-4 TRBV21-1 . TGTGCCAGCAGCCGCCCTCCCCGACAAAGGCCAAAACTGTTTTTT CASSRPPRQRPKLFF
. TRBJ1-4 TRBV10-3 . TGTGCCATCAGTGAGAGGCCCGCAGGGCTTAATGAAAAACTGTTTTTT CAISERPAGLNEKLFF
. TRBJ2-2 TRBV5-4 . TGTGCCAGCAGCTTGGCCCCAGCGGGCCCCACCGGGGAGCTGTTTTTT CASSLAPAGPTGELFF
TRBD1 TRBJ1-2 TRBV19 . TGTGCCAGTAGTATCGGGACAGGGGAAGGCTATGGCTACACCTTC CASSIGTGEGYGYTF
. TRBJ1-1 TRBV6-5 once TGTGCCGGAACAACAGGGAACACTGAAGCTTTCTTT CAGTTGNTEAFF
TRBD1 TRBJ1-2 TRBV4-1 . TGCGCCAGCAGCCAAGATAACAGGGGGGTCTATGGCTACACCTTC CASSQDNRGVYGYTF
TRBD2 TRBJ2-2 TRBV5-1 . TGCGCCAGCAGCTTGGGAGCGGGGGTGACAAACACCGGGGAGCTGTTTTTT CASSLGAGVTNTGELFF
. TRBJ1-2 TRBV28 . TGTGCCAGCAGTTTGGGTGGGGAGGGTATGGTGGGCTACACCTTC CASSLGGEGMVGYTF
. TRBJ1-6 TRBV5-5 . TGTGCCAGCAGCTTGGGGGCCGCAGATTCACCCCTCCACTTT CASSLGAADSPLHF
TRBD2 TRBJ2-3 TRBV10-3 . TGTGCCATCAGTGCGAGAGGCGGGGGGGCCCCAGATACGCAGTATTTT CAISARGGGAPDTQYF
. TRBJ2-7 TRBV5-1 . TGCGCCAGCAGCTTTGGGGCAGGAGCCTACGAGCAGTACTTC CASSFGAGAYEQYF
TRBD2 TRBJ2-5 TRBV10-3 . TGTGCCATCAGTGAGTCGTGGGGCGGGGGTCCAAAAGAGACCCAGTACTTC CAISESWGGGPKETQYF
TRBD2 TRBJ2-5 TRBV7-3 . TGTGCCAGCAGCTTGACGGGGGGTCAAGAGACCCAGTACTTC CASSLTGGQETQYF
. TRBJ2-1 TRBV10-3 . TGTGCCATCAGTGAGGTTAGCACATCGGGCAATGAGCAGTTCTTC CAISEVSTSGNEQFF
TRBD1 TRBJ2-6 TRBV18 . TGTGCCAGCTCACGGGACAGGAGTTCTGGGGCCAACGTCCTGACTTTC CASSRDRSSGANVLTF
. TRBJ1-1 TRBV5-1 . TGCGCCAGCAGCTTGGCCGACACTGAAGCTTTCTTT CASSLADTEAFF
. TRBJ1-1 TRBV7-2 . TGTGCCAGCAGCTTTTTCGGGAGGTGGACTGAAGCTTTCTTT CASSFFGRWTEAFF
. TRBJ1-1 TRBV19 . TGTGCCAGTCTCCCTAGGGGGGGGAACACTGAAGCTTTCTTT CASLPRGGNTEAFF
. TRBJ1-2 TRBV20-1 . TGCAGTGCCTGGGGCGGGGTAACCTACACCTTC CSAWGGVTYTF
TRBD2 TRBJ2-7 TRBV6-5 . TGTGCCAGCAAGATGGAAGCAGCGGGGGGTTACGAGCAGTACTTC CASKMEAAGGYEQYF
TRBD1 TRBJ2-5 TRBV28 . TGTGCCAGCAGTGGGACCTGGGGACAGGGAATTCAAGAGACCCAGTACTTC CASSGTWGQGIQETQYF
. TRBJ1-6 TRBV7-6 . TGTGCCAGCAGCTTCCCCGGGGGACCCCTCCACTTT CASSFPGGPLHF
TRBD2 TRBJ2-1 TRBV3-1/TRBV3-2 . TGTGCCAGCAGCCTCCTTGGGAGCGGGGGGAACAATGAGCAGTTCTTC CASSLLGSGGNNEQFF
TRBD1 TRBJ2-4 TRBV6-5 . TGTGCCAGCGTTCAGGGGGCGCGGGACATTCAGTACTTC CASVQGARDIQYF
TRBD2 TRBJ2-3 TRBV4-2 . TGTGCCAGCAGCCCCGGGACTAGCGGGGGGGGTAGCACAGATACGCAGTATTTT CASSPGTSGGGSTDTQYF
. TRBJ2-7 TRBV29-1 once TGCAGCGTTGAGGAGCGTCTACGGCGGCCCTACGAGCAGTACTTC CSVEERLRRPYEQYF
. TRBJ2-5 TRBV6-6 . TGTGCCAGCGGAATAGACACTTCAGAGACCCAGTACTTC CASGIDTSETQYF
TRBD2 TRBJ2-3 TRBV12-3/TRBV12-4 . TGTGCCAGCAGTTTCTTCGGGGGGAAGTATTTT CASSFFGGKYF
. TRBJ2-7 TRBV2 . TGTGCCAGCAACAACAGGGAACCCCCCGAGCAGTACTTC CASNNREPPEQYF
. TRBJ1-6 TRBV19 . TGTGCCAGTAGTATTGCAGGGCCGAATTCACCCCTCCACTTT CASSIAGPNSPLHF